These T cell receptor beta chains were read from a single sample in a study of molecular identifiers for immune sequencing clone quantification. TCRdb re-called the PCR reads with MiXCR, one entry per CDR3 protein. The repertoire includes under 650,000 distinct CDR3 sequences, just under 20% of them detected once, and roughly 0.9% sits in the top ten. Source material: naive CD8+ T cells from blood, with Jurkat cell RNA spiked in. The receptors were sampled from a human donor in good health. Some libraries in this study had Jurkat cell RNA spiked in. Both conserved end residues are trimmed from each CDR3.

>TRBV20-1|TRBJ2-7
SAEILGSSSYEQY
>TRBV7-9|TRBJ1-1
ASSLSQGPLNTEAF
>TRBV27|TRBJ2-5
ASSPSPSETQY
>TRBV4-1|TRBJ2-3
ASSQIEGLAGNTDTQY
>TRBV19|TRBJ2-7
ASRPPGQGSYEQY
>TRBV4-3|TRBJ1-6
ASSPDRANSPLH
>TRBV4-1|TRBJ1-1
ASSQVAGQLNTEAF
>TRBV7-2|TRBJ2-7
ASSLAGLSEQY
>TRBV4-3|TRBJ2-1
ASSQDKKSPEQF
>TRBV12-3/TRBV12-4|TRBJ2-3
TSSYGSVTDTQY
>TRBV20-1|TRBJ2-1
SARAMGTSELQF
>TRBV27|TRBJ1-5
ASSRQGNNQPQH
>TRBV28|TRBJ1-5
ASVLNPAVHQPQH
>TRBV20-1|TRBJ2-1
SARDKLLAGASEQF
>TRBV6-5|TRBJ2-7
ASSYSSQGGYEQY
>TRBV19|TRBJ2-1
ASSIVSGRANEQF
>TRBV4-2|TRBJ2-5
TSSQETSAGEGQETQY
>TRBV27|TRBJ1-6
ASRLTGTNSSPLH